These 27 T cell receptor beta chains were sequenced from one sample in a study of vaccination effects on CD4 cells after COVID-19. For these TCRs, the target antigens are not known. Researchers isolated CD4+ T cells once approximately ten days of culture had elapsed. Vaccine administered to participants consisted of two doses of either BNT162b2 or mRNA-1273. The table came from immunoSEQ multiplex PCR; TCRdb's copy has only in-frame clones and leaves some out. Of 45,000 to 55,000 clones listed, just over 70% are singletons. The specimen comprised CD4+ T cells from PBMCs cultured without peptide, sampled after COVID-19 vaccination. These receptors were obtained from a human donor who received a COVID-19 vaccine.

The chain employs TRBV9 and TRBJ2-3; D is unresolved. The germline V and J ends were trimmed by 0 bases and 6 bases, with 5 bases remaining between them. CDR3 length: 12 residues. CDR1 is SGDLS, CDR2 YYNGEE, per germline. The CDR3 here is CASSVEADTQYF. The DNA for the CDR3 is TGTGCCAGCAGCGTAGAGGCGGATACGCAGTATTTT.

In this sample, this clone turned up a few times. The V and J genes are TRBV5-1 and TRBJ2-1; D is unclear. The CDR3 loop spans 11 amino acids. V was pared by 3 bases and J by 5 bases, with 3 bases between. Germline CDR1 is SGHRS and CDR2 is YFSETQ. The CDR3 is CASSSNNEQFF. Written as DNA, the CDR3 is TGCGCCAGCAGCTCAAACAATGAGCAGTTCTTC.

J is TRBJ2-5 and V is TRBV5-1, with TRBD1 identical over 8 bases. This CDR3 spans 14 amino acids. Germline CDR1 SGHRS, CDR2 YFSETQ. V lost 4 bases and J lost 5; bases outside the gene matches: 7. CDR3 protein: CASSPQGARETQYF. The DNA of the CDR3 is TGCGCCAGCAGCCCGCAGGGGGCGCGGGAGACCCAGTACTTC. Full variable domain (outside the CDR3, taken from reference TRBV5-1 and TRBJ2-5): KAGVTQTPRYLIKTRGQQVTLSCSPISGHRSVSWYQQTPGQGLQFLFEYFSETQRNKGNFPGRFSGRQFSNSRSEMNVSTLELGDSALYLCASSPQGARETQYFGPGTRLLVL.

CDR3 protein: CASSQGSGTNTEAFF. CDR3 DNA sequence: TGTGCCAGCAGCCAAGGTTCAGGTACGAACACTGAAGCTTTCTTT. The chain is built from TRBV3-1 (or the pseudogene TRBV3-2) and TRBJ1-1; D is uncertain. The germline CDR1 and CDR2 sequences are LGHDT and YNNKEL (reference sequence). V was clipped by 1 base and J by 1 base, with 10 bases between them. CDR3 length: 15 amino acids.

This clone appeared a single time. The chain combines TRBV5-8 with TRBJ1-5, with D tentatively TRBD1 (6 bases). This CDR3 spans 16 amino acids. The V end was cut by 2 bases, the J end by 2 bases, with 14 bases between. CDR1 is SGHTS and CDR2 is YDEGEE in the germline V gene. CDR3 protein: CASSLGRGLGNQPQHF. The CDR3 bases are TGTGCCAGCAGCTTAGGCAGGGGACTAGGCAATCAGCCCCAGCATTTT.

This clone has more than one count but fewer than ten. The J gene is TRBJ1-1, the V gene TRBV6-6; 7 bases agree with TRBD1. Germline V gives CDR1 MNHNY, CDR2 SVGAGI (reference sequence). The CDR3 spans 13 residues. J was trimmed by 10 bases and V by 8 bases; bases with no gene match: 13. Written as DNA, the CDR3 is TGTGCCAGCCTACCGAGTGAGGGGGCGAGAGCTTTCTTT. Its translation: CASLPSEGARAFF.

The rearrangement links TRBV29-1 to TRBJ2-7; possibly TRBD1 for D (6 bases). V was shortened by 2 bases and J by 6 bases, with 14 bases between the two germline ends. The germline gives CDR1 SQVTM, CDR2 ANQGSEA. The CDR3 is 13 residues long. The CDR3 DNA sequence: TGCAGCGTTGAATCCAGGGGTGGTTCCGAGCAGTACTTC. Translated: CSVESRGGSEQYF.

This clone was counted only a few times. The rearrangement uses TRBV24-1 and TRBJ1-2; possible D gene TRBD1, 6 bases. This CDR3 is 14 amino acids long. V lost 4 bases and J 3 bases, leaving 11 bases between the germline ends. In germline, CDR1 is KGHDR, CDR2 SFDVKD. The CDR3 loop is CATSEQGLDYGYTF. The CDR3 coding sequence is TGTGCCACCAGTGAGCAGGGGTTGGACTATGGCTACACCTTC.

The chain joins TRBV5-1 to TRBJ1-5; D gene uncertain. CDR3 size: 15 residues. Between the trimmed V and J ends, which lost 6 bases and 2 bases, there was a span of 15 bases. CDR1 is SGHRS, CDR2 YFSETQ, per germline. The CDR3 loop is CASKPDSGGNQPQHF. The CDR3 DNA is TGCGCCAGCAAACCAGACTCAGGAGGCAATCAGCCCCAGCATTTT.

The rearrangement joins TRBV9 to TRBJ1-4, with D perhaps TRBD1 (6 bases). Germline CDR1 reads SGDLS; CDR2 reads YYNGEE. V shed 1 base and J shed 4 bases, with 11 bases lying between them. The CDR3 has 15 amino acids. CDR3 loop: CASSVSGGFNEKLFF. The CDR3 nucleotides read TGTGCCAGCAGCGTATCGGGGGGCTTTAATGAAAAACTGTTTTTT.

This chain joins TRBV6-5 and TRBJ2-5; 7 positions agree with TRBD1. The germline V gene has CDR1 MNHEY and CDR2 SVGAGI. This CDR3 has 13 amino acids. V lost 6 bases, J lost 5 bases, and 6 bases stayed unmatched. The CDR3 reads CASSLQGWETQYF. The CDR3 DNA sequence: TGTGCCAGCAGCTTACAGGGGTGGGAGACCCAGTACTTC.

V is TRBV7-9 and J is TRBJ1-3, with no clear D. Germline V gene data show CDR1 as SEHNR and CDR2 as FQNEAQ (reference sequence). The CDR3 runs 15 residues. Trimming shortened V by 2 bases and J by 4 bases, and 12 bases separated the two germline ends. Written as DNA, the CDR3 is TGTGCCAGCAGCTTACCTGGCCGATTGGGAAACACCATATATTTT. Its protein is CASSLPGRLGNTIYF.

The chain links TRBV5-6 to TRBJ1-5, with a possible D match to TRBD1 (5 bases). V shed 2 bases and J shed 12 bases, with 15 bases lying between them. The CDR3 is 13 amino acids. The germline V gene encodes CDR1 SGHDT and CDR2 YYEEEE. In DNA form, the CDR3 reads TGTGCCAGCAGCTTCTCCCGTAGGGGATACCAGCATTTT. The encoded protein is CASSFSRRGYQHF. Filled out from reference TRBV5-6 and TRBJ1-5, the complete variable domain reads DAGVTQSPTHLIKTRGQQVTLRCSPKSGHDTVSWYQQALGQGPQFIFQYYEEEERQRGNFPDRFSGHQFPNYSSELNVNALLLGDSALYLCASSFSRRGYQHFGDGTRLSIL.

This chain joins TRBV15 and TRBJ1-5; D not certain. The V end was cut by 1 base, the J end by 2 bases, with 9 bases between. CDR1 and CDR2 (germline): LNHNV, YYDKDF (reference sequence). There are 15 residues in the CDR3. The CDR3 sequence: CATSRGQLGNQPQHF. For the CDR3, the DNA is TGTGCCACCAGCAGAGGGCAGCTAGGCAATCAGCCCCAGCATTTT.

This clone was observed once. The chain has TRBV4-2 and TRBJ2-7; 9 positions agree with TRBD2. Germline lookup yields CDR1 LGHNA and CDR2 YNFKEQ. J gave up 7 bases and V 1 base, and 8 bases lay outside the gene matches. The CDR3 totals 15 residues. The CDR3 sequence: CASSQVSSGIGEQYF. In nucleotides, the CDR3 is TGTGCCAGCAGCCAAGTGTCTAGCGGGATCGGAGAGCAGTACTTC.

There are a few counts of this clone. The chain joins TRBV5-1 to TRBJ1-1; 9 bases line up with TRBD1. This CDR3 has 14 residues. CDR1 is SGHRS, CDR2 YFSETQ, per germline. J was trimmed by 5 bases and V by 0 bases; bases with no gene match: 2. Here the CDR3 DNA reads TGCGCCAGCAGCTTGGGACAGGGGGGGACTGAAGCTTTCTTT. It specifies CASSLGQGGTEAFF. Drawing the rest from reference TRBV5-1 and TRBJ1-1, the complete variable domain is KAGVTQTPRYLIKTRGQQVTLSCSPISGHRSVSWYQQTPGQGLQFLFEYFSETQRNKGNFPGRFSGRQFSNSRSEMNVSTLELGDSALYLCASSLGQGGTEAFFGQGTRLTVV.

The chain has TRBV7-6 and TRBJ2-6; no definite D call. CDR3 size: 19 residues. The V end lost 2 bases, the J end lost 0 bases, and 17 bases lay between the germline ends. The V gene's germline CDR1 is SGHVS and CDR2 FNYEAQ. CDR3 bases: TGTGCCAGCAGCTTAAGAGTGGGTCCCCTTAGCTCTGGGGCCAACGTCCTGACTTTC. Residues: CASSLRVGPLSSGANVLTF.

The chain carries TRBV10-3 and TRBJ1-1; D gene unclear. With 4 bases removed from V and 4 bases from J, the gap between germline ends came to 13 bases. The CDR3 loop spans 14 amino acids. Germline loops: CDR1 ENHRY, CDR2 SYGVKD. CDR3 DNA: TGTGCCATCAGTGTGGCCTCCTCCGCCACTGAAGCTTTCTTT. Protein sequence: CAISVASSATEAFF.

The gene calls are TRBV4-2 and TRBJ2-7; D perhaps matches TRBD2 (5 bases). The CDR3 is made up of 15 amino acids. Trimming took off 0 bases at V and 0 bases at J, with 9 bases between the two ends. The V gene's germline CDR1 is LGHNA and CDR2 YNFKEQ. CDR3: CASSQDVGSSYEQYF. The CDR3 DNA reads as TGTGCCAGCAGCCAAGATGTGGGGAGCTCCTACGAGCAGTACTTC.

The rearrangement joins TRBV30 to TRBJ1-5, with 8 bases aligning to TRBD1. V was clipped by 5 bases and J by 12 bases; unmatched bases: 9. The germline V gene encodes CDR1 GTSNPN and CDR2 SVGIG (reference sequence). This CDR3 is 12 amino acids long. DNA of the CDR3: TGTGCCTGGGAGAAGAATGGACAGGGCCAGCATTTT. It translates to CAWEKNGQGQHF.

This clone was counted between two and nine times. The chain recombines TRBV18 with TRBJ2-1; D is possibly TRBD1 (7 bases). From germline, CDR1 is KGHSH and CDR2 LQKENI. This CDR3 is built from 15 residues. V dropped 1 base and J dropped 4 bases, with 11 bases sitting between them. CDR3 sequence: CASSPQGAGYNEQFF. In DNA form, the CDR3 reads TGTGCCAGCTCACCACAGGGGGCGGGATACAATGAGCAGTTCTTC.

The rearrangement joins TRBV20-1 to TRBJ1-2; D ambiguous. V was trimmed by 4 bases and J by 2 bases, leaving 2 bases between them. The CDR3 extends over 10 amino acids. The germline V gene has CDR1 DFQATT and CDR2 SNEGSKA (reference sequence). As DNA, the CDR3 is TGCAGTGCTACAAACTATGGCTACACCTTC. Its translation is CSATNYGYTF.

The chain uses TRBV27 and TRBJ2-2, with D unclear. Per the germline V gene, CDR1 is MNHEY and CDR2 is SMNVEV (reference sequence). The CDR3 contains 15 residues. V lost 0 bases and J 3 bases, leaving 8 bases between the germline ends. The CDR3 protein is CASSLSHGDTGELFF. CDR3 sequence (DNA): TGTGCCAGCAGTTTATCGCATGGGGACACCGGGGAGCTGTTTTTT.

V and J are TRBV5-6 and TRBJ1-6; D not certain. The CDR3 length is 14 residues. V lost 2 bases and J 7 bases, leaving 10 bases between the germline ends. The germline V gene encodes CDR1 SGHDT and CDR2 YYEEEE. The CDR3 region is CASSFWSVNSPLHF. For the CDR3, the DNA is TGTGCCAGCAGCTTTTGGTCTGTGAATTCACCCCTCCACTTT.

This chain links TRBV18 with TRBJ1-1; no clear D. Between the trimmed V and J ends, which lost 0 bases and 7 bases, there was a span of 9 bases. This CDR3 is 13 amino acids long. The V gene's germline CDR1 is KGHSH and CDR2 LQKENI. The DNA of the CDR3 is TGTGCCAGCTCACCACCGGTCAGAATTGAAGCTTTCTTT. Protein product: CASSPPVRIEAFF. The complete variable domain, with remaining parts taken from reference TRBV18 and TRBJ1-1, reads NAGVMQNPRHLVRRRGQEARLRCSPMKGHSHVYWYRQLPEEGLKFMVYLQKENIIDESGMPKERFSAEFPKEGPSILRIQQVVRGDSAAYFCASSPPVRIEAFFGQGTRLTVV.

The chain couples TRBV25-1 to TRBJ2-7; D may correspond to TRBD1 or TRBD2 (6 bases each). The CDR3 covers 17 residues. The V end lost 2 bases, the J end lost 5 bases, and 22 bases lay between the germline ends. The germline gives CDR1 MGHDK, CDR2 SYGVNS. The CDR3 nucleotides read TGTGCCAGCAGTGAAGGAGGGGGAGCAGGGTCGTTGGACGAGCAGTACTTC. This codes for CASSEGGGAGSLDEQYF.

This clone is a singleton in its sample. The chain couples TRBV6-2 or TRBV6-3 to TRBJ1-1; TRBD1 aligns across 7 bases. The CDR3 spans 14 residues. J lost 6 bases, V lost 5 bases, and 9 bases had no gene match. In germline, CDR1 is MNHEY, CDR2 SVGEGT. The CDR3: CASSPRDRGPEAFF. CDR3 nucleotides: TGTGCCAGCAGTCCCCGGGACAGAGGGCCTGAAGCTTTCTTT.